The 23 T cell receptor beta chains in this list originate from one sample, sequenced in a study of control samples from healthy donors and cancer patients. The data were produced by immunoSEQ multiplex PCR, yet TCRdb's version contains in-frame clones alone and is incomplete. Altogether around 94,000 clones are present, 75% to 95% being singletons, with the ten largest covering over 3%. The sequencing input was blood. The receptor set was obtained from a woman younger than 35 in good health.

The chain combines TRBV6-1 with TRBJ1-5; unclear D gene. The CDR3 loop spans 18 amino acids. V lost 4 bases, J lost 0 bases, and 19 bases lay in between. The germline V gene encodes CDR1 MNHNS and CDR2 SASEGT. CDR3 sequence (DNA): TGTGCCAGCAGTGTTCCCCACACCTATCTTAATAGCAATCAGCCCCAGCATTTT. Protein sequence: CASSVPHTYLNSNQPQHF.

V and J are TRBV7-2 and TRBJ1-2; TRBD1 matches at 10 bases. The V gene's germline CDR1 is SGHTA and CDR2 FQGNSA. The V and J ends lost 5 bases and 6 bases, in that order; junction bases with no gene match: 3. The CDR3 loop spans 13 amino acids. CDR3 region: CASSQGTGDGYTF. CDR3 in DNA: TGTGCCAGCAGCCAGGGGACAGGGGATGGCTACACCTTC.

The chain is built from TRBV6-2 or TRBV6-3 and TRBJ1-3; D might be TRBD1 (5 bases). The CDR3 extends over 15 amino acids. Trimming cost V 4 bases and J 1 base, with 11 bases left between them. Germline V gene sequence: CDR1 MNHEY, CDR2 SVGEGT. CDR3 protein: CASSLGGISGNTIYF. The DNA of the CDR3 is TGTGCCAGCAGTTTGGGGGGGATATCTGGAAACACCATATATTTT.

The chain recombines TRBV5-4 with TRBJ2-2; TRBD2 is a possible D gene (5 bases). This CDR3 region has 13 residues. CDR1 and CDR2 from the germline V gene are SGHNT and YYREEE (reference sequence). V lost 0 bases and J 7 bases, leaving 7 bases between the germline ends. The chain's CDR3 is CASSLDGDGELFF. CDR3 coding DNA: TGTGCCAGCAGCTTGGACGGGGACGGGGAGCTGTTTTTT.

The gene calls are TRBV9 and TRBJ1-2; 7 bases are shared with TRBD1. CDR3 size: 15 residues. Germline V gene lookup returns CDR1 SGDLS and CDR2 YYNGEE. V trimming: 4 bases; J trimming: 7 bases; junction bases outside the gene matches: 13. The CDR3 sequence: CASSTRDRLLGGYTF. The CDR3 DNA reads TGTGCCAGCAGCACGCGGGACAGACTTCTGGGTGGCTACACCTTC.

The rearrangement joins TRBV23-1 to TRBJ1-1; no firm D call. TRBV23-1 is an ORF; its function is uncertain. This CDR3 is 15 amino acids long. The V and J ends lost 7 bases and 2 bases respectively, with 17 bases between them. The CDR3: CASNRARFGNTEAFF. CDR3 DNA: TGCGCCAGCAATCGAGCCAGGTTTGGCAACACTGAAGCTTTCTTT.

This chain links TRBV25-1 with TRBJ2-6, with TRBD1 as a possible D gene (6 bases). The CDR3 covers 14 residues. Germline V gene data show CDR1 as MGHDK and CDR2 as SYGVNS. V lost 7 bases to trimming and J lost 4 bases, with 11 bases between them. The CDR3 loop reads CASNTGSGANVLTF. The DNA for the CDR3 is TGTGCCAGCAATACAGGGTCCGGGGCCAACGTCCTGACTTTC.

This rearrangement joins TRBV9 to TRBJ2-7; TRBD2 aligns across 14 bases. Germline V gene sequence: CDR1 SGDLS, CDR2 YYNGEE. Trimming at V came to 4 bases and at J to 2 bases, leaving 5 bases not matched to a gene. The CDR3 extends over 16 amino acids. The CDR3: CASSPRTSGGTYEQYF. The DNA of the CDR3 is TGTGCCAGCAGCCCCCGGACTAGCGGGGGGACCTACGAGCAGTACTTC.

This CDR3 reads CASTRDRDISNQPQHF. DNA for the CDR3: TGTGCCAGTACCCGGGACCGTGATATTAGCAATCAGCCCCAGCATTTT. The rearrangement links TRBV19 to TRBJ1-5, with D tentatively TRBD1 (5 bases). Trimming stripped 7 bases from V and 0 bases from J, with 16 bases between. The CDR3 covers 16 residues. Germline-derived CDR1 and CDR2 are LNHDA and SQIVND (reference sequence).

CDR3 loop: CASSFGQGGIYEQYF. The DNA for the CDR3 is TGTGCCAGCAGTTTTGGACAGGGCGGAATCTACGAGCAGTACTTC. The chain employs TRBV27 and TRBJ2-7; the match to TRBD1 covers 8 bases. The CDR3 consists of 15 residues. The V and J ends lost 3 bases and 3 bases, in that order; junction bases with no gene match: 7. Germline loops: CDR1 MNHEY, CDR2 SMNVEV (reference sequence).

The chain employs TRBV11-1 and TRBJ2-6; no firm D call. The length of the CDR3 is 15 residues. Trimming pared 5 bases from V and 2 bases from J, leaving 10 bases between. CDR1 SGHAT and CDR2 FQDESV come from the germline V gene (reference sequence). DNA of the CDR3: TGTGCCAGCAGCCAAAGCCGGCCTGGGGCCAACGTCCTGACTTTC. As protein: CASSQSRPGANVLTF.

CDR3 nucleotide sequence: TGTGCCAGTAGGGACAAACCTAGCACAGATACGCAGTATTTT. Its protein product is CASRDKPSTDTQYF. This chain uses TRBV19 with TRBJ2-3, with D maybe TRBD1 (5 bases). CDR1 and CDR2 (germline): LNHDA, SQIVND (reference sequence). The CDR3 runs 14 residues. The V end lost 6 bases, the J end lost 0 bases, and 10 bases lay between the germline ends.

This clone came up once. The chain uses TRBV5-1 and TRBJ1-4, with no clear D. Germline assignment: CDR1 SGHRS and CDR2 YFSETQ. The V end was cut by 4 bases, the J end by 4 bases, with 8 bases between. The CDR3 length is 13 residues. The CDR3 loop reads CASSPNSNEKLFF. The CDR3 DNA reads TGCGCCAGCAGCCCTAACAGTAATGAAAAACTGTTTTTT.

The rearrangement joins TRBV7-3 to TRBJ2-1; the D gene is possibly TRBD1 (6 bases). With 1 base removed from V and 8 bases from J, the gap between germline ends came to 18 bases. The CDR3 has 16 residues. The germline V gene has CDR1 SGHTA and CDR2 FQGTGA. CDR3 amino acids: CASSLKFVRGNDEQFF. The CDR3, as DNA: TGTGCCAGCAGCTTAAAGTTCGTCAGGGGTAACGATGAGCAGTTCTTC.

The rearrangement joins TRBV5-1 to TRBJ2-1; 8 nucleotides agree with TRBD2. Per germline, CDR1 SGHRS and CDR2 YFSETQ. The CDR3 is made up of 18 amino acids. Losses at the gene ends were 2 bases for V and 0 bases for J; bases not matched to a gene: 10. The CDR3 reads CASSLRASGLSSYNEQFF. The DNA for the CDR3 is TGCGCCAGCAGCTTACGGGCTAGCGGGTTGAGCTCCTACAATGAGCAGTTCTTC.

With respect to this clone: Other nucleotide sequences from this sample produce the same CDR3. DNA for the CDR3: TGTGCCAGCTCAAATAGCTCAATGGACACTGAAGCTTTCTTT. Translating it yields CASSNSSMDTEAFF. The chain employs TRBV18 and TRBJ1-1; D gene unclear. CDR1 is KGHSH, CDR2 LQKENI, per germline. V was shortened by 5 bases and J by 3 bases, with 13 bases between the two germline ends. CDR3 length equals 14 residues.

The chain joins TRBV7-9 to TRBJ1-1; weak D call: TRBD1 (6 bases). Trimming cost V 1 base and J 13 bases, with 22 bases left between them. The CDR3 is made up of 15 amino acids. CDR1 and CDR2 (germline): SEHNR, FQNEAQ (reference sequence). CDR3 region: CASSLVNPGGSRGFF. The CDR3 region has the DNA TGTGCCAGCAGCTTAGTAAACCCCGGGGGCTCCCGGGGTTTCTTT. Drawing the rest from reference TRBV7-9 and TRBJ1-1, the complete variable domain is DTGVSQNPRHKITKRGQNVTFRCDPISEHNRLYWYRQTLGQGPEFLTYFQNEAQLEKSRLLSDRFSAERPKGSFSTLEIQRTEQGDSAMYLCASSLVNPGGSRGFFGQGTRLTVV.

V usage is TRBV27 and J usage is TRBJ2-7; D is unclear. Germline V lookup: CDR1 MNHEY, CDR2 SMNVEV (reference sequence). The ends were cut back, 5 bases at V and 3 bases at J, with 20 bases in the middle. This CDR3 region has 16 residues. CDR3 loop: CASSREASDLLYEQYF. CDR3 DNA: TGTGCCAGCAGTCGAGAGGCGTCGGATCTACTCTACGAGCAGTACTTC.

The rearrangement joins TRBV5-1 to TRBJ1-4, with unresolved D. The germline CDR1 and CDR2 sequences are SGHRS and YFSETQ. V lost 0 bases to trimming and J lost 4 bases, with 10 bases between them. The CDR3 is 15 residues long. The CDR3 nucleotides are TGCGCCAGCAGCTTGGCCGCTTCGGGTAATGAAAAACTGTTTTTT. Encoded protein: CASSLAASGNEKLFF.

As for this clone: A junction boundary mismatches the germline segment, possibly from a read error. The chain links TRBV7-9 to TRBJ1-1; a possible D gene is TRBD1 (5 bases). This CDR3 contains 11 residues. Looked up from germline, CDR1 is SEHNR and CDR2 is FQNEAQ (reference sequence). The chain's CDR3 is CASSLGTQAFF. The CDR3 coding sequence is TGTGCCAGCAGTTTAGGGACCCAAGCTTTCTTT.

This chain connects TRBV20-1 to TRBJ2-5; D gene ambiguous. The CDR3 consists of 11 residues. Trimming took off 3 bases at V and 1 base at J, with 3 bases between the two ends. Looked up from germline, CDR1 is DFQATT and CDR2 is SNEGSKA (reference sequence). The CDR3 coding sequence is TGCAGTGCTAGTATCCAAGAGACCCAGTACTTC. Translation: CSASIQETQYF.

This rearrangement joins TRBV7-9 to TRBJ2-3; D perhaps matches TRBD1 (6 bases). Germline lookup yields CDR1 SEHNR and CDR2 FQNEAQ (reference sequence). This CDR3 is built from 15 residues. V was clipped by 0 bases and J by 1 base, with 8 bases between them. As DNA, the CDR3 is TGTGCCAGCAGCTTAGCGGGGGCCGGCACAGATACGCAGTATTTT. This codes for CASSLAGAGTDTQYF.

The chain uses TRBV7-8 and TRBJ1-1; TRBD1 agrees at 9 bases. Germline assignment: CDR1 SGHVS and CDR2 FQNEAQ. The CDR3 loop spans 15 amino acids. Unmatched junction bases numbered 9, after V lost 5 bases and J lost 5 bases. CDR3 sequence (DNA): TGTGCCAGCAGCCAGACCGACAGGGGGAATACTGAAGCTTTCTTT. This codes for CASSQTDRGNTEAFF.